This T cell receptor (beta chain) was recorded in a study of CD8 T cells in ankylosing spondylitis. Study-level points and caveats: Characteristic of ankylosing spondylitis blood, it appeared, was a TCR beta motif comprising roughly 8 highly homologous variants.

TCRdb called the 5' RACE reads again in MiXCR, with one record for every CDR3 protein. The sample shows 150,000 to 200,000 distinct CDR3 sequences, roughly 30% of them seen only once. V lost 6 bases and J 7 bases, leaving 15 bases between the germline ends. This CDR3 is 13 amino acids long. For this clonotype: Antigen: not known.

The V gene is TRBV12-3 or TRBV12-4, the J gene TRBJ2-5, with D perhaps TRBD2 (6 bases). This sequence was found in a male donor with ankylosing spondylitis. The source material was synovial fluid, either unsorted or a sorted T cell fraction (not recorded which). The CDR3: CASRPTSSLTQYF. DNA of the CDR3: TGTGCCAGCAGACCTACTAGCTCCTTGACCCAGTACTTC.